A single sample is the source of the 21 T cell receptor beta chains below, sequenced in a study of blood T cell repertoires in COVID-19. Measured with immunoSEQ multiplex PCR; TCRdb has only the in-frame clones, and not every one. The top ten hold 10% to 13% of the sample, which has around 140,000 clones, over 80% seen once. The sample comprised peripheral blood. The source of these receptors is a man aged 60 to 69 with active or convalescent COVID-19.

CDR3 loop: CATPRQGTYEQYF. CDR3 nucleotide sequence: TGTGCCACCCCACGGCAGGGGACCTACGAGCAGTACTTC. The V call is TRBV2, the J call TRBJ2-7, with D maybe TRBD1 (6 bases). CDR3 length: 13 amino acids. Trimming stripped 10 bases from V and 2 bases from J, with 15 bases between. The germline CDR1 and CDR2 sequences are SNHLY and FYNNEI.

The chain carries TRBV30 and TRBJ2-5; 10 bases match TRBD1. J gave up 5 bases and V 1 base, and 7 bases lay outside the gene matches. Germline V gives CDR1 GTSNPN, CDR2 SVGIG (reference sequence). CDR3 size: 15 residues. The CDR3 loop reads CAWSEVTGGWETQYF. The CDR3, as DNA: TGTGCCTGGAGTGAGGTGACAGGGGGCTGGGAGACCCAGTACTTC.

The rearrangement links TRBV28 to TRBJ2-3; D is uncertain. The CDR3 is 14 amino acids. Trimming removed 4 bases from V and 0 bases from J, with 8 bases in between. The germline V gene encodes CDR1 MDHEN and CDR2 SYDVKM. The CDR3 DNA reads TGTGCCAGCAGTTCTACTTCCAGCACAGATACGCAGTATTTT. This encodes CASSSTSSTDTQYF.

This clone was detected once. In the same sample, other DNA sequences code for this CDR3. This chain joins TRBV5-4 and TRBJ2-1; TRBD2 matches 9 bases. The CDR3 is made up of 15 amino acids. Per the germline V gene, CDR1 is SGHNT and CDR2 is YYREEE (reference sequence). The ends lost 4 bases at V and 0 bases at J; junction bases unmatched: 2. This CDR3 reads CASSLSGSSYNEQFF. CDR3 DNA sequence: TGTGCCAGCAGCCTTAGCGGGAGCTCCTACAATGAGCAGTTCTTC.

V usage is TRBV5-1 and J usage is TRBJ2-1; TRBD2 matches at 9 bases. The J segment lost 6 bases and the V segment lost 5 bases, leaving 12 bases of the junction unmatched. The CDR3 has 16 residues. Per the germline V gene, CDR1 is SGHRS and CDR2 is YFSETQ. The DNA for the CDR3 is TGCGCCAGCAGACCGATAGCGGGAGATGCTTTCAATGAGCAGTTCTTC. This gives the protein CASRPIAGDAFNEQFF.

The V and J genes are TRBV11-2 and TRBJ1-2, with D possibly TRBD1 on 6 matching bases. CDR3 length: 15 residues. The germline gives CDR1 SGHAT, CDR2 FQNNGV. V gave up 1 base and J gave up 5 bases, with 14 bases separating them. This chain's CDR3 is CASSLGPGRGYGYTF. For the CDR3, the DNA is TGTGCCAGCAGCTTAGGACCCGGCAGGGGATATGGCTACACCTTC.

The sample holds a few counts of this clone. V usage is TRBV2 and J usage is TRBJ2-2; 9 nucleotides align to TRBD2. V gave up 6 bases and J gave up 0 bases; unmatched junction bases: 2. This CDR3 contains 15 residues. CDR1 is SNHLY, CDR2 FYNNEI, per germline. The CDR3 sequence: CASRVAGANTGELFF. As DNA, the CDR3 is TGTGCCAGCAGGGTAGCGGGAGCGAACACCGGGGAGCTGTTTTTT.

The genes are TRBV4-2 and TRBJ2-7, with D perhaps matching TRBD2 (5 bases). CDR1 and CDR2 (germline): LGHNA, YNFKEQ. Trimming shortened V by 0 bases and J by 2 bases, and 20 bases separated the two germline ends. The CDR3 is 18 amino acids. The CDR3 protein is CASSQEMAGGSLAYEQYF. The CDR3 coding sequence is TGTGCCAGCAGCCAAGAAATGGCGGGCGGTAGCCTAGCCTACGAGCAGTACTTC.

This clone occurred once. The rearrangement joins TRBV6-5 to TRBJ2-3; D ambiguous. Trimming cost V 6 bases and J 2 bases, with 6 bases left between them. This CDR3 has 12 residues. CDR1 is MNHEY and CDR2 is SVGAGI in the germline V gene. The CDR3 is CASRPHTDTQYF. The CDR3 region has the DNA TGTGCCAGCAGACCACACACAGATACGCAGTATTTT.

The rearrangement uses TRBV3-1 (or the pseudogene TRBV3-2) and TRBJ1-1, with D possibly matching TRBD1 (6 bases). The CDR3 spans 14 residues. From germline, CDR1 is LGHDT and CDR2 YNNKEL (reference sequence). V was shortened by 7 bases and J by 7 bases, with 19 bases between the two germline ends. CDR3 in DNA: TGTGCCAGCACTACAGGGAGCTTGGTTGGTGAAGCTTTCTTT. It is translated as CASTTGSLVGEAFF.

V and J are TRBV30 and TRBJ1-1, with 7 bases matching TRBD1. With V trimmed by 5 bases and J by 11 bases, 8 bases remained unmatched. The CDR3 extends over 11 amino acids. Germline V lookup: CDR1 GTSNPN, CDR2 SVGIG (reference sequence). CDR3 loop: CAWETGARAFF. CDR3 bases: TGTGCCTGGGAAACAGGGGCCAGGGCTTTCTTT.

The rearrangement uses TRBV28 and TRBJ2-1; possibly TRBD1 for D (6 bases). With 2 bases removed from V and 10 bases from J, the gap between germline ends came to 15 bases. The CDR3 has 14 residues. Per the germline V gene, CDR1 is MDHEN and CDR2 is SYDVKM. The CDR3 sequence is CASSLVGGGHEQFF. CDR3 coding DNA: TGTGCCAGCAGTTTAGTTGGGGGCGGACACGAGCAGTTCTTC.

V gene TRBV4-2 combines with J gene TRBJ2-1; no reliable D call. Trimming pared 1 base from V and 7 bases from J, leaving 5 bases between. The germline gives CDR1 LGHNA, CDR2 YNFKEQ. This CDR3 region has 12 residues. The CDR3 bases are TGTGCCAGCAGCCAAGTGCAGAATGAGCAGTTCTTC. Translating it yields CASSQVQNEQFF.

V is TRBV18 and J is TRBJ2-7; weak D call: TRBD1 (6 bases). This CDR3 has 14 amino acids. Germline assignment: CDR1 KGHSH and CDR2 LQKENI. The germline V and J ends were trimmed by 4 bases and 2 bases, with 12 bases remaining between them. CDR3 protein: CASSRGTPPYEQYF. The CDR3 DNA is TGTGCCAGCTCACGGGGGACACCTCCCTACGAGCAGTACTTC. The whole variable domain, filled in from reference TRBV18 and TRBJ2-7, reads NAGVMQNPRHLVRRRGQEARLRCSPMKGHSHVYWYRQLPEEGLKFMVYLQKENIIDESGMPKERFSAEFPKEGPSILRIQQVVRGDSAAYFCASSRGTPPYEQYFGPGTRLTVT.

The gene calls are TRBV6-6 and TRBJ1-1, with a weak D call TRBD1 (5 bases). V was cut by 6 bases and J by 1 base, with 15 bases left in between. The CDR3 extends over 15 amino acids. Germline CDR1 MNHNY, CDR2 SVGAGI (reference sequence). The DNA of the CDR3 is TGTGCCAGCAGCAGGCGGGACGGCCAGAACACTGAAGCTTTCTTT. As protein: CASSRRDGQNTEAFF.

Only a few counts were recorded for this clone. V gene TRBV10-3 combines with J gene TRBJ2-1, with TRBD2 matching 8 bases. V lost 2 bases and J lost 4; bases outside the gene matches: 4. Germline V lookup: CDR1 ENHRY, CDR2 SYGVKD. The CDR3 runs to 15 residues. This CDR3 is CAISEVLAEYNEQFF. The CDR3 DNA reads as TGTGCCATCAGTGAGGTACTAGCGGAGTACAATGAGCAGTTCTTC.

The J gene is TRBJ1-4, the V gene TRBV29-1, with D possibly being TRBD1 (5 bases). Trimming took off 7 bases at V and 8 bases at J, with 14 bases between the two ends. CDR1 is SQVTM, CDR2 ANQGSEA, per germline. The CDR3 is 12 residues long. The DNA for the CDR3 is TGCAGCGCCTGGGGCACCGAGGAAAAACTGTTTTTT. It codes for CSAWGTEEKLFF.

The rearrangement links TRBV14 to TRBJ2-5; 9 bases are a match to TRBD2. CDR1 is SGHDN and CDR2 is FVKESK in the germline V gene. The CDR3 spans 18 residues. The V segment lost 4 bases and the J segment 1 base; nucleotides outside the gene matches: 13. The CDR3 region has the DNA TGTGCCAGCAGCCGATGGGGAGTAGCGGGAGTTCGCCAAGAGACCCAGTACTTC. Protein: CASSRWGVAGVRQETQYF.

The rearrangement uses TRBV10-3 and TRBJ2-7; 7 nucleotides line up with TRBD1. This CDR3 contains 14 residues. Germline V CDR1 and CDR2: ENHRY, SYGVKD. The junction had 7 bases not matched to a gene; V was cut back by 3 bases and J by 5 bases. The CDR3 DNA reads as TGTGCCATCAGTGAACAGGGGTCGACTAACGAGCAGTACTTC. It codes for CAISEQGSTNEQYF.

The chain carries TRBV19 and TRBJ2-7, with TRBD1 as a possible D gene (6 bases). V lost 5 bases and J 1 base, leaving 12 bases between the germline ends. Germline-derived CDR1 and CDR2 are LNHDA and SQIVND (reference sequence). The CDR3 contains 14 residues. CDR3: CASSPDRRSYEQYF. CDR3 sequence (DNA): TGTGCCAGTAGTCCCGACAGGCGTTCCTACGAGCAGTACTTC.

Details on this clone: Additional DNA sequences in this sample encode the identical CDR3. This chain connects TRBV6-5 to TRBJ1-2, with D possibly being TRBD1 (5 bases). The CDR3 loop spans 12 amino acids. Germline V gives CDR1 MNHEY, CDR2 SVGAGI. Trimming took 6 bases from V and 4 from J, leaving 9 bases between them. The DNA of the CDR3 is TGTGCCAGCAGGCAGGGCACCTATGGCTACACCTTC. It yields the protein CASRQGTYGYTF.